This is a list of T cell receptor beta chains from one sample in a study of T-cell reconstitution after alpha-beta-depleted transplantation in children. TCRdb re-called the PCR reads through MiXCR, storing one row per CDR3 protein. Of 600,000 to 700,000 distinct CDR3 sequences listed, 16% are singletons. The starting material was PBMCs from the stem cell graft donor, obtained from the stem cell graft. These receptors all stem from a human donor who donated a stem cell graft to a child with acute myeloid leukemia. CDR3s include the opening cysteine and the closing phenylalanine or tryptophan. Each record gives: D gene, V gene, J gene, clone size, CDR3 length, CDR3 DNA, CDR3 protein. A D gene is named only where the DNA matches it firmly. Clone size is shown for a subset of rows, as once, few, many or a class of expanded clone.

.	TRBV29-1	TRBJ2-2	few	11	TGCAGCGTGCGGGACTCCGGGGAGCTGTTTTTT	CSVRDSGELFF
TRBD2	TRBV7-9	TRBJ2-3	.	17	TGTGCCAGCAGCTTCACTGGACTAGCGGGGGCCCTGGATACGCAGTATTTT	CASSFTGLAGALDTQYF
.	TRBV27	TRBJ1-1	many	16	TGTGCCAGCAGATTAAACAGGGTACAGACGAACACTGAAGCTTTCTTT	CASRLNRVQTNTEAFF
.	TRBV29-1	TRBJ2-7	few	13	TGCAGCGTTGGACAGGCAAACTCCTACGAGCAGTACTTC	CSVGQANSYEQYF
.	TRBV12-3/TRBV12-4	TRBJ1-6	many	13	TGTGCCAGCAGCTCGGACAGTATATCACCCCTCCACTTT	CASSSDSISPLHF
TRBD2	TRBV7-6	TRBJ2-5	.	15	TGTGCCAGCAGCTTAGCAGGTCTAGCGGAAGAGACCCAGTACTTC	CASSLAGLAEETQYF
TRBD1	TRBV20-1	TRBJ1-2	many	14	TGCAGTGCTAAAGACAGGGTTTGGAACTATGGCTACACCTTC	CSAKDRVWNYGYTF
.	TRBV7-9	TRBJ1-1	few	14	TGTGCCAGCAGCTTACCCGGACACCAAGTGGAAGCTTTCTTT	CASSLPGHQVEAFF
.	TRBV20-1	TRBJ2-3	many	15	TGCAGTGCTAGCGTCCGGGGGACTAGCACAGATACGCAGTATTTT	CSASVRGTSTDTQYF
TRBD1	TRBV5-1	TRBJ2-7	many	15	TGCGCCAGCAGCTTGTCGGACAGGCCCTCCTACGAGCAGTACTTC	CASSLSDRPSYEQYF